The 28 T cell receptor beta chains in this list originate from one sample, sequenced in a study of OX40 agonist ivuxolimab in advanced cancers. The method was immunoSEQ multiplex PCR; TCRdb's version includes in-frame clones alone and lacks a portion of them. The table lists under 45,000 clones, 70% to 90% of them singletons. Sequencing used CD4+ or CD8+ T cells sorted from blood, obtained in a trial of the OX40 agonist ivuxolimab. The source of these receptors is an adult with an advanced solid tumor such as melanoma, head and neck, liver or kidney cancer.

The chain joins TRBV6-6 to TRBJ1-5, with TRBD1 as a possible D gene (5 bases). CDR1 and CDR2 from the germline V gene are MNHNY and SVGAGI (reference sequence). V lost 5 bases to trimming and J lost 9 bases, with 14 bases between them. The CDR3 sequence is 13 residues long. CDR3 nucleotides: TGTGCCAGCAGTCGGACCAGGGCGGGGCCCCAGCATTTT. It encodes CASSRTRAGPQHF.

The chain recombines TRBV19 with TRBJ2-3; TRBD1 might be the D (6 bases). The CDR3 is 15 residues long. V lost 4 bases and J 4 bases, leaving 15 bases between the germline ends. Germline V gives CDR1 LNHDA, CDR2 SQIVND (reference sequence). The CDR3 region is CASSKSGARSDTQYF. As DNA, the CDR3 is TGTGCCAGTAGTAAGTCAGGGGCGCGTTCAGATACGCAGTATTTT.

This clone is deemed medium-sized (0.01 to 0.1%). The chain couples TRBV6-4 to TRBJ2-3; D uncertain. Per the germline V gene, CDR1 is MRHNA and CDR2 is SNTAGT. Trimming shortened V by 5 bases and J by 0 bases, and 0 bases separated the two germline ends. The CDR3 is made up of 11 amino acids. In DNA form, the CDR3 reads TGTGCCAGCAGTAGCACAGATACGCAGTATTTT. Residues: CASSSTDTQYF.

Remarks on this clone: This same CDR3 is encoded by further DNA sequences in the sample. The chain joins TRBV6-1 to TRBJ2-7, with D possibly being TRBD2 (6 bases). V was pared by 6 bases and J by 0 bases, with 9 bases between. CDR1 is MNHNS, CDR2 SASEGT, per germline. This CDR3 is built from 13 residues. The CDR3 DNA reads as TGTGCCAGCAGCGAGACTAGCTCCTACGAGCAGTACTTC. Amino acid sequence: CASSETSSYEQYF.

The chain has TRBV28 and TRBJ1-6; 8 bases line up with TRBD1. Trimming cost V 2 bases and J 7 bases; bases outside gene matches: 1. This CDR3 contains 14 residues. In germline, CDR1 is MDHEN, CDR2 SYDVKM. CDR3 bases: TGTGCCAGCAGTTTAGGACAGGGAAATTCACCCCTCCACTTT. It yields the protein CASSLGQGNSPLHF.

This clone came up once. This chain connects TRBV11-3 to TRBJ2-6; D is perhaps TRBD1 (5 bases). Germline V CDR1 and CDR2: SGHNT, YENEEA. The CDR3 consists of 15 residues. The ends were cut back, 5 bases at V and 1 base at J, with 9 bases in the middle. CDR3 coding DNA: TGTGCCAGCAGCCAACAGGCATCTGGGGCCAACGTCCTGACTTTC. This encodes CASSQQASGANVLTF.

The chain is built from TRBV7-3 and TRBJ2-3, with 13 nucleotides matching TRBD2. Germline V lookup: CDR1 SGHTA, CDR2 FQGTGA. V was pared by 5 bases and J by 4 bases, with 9 bases of the junction left unmatched. The CDR3 runs 17 residues. CDR3 DNA sequence: TGTGCCAGCAGCCCTCGGACTAGCGGGGGTGCTTCAGATACGCAGTATTTT. Residues: CASSPRTSGGASDTQYF.

Many counts were recorded for this clone. V usage is TRBV10-3 and J usage is TRBJ2-7; TRBD1 is a possible D gene (5 bases). Germline V gene lookup returns CDR1 ENHRY and CDR2 SYGVKD. The CDR3 has 11 residues. V was pared by 9 bases and J by 2 bases, with 8 bases between. CDR3 in amino acids: CAIRQTYEQYF. The DNA for the CDR3 is TGTGCCATAAGACAGACCTACGAGCAGTACTTC.

This chain joins TRBV9 and TRBJ2-1, with D possibly being TRBD1 (6 bases). Germline assignment: CDR1 SGDLS and CDR2 YYNGEE. The V end was cut by 4 bases, the J end by 3 bases, with 14 bases between. CDR3 length equals 15 residues. The CDR3 spells CASSSEGHLYNEQFF. The CDR3 bases are TGTGCCAGCAGCTCCGAGGGACACCTCTACAATGAGCAGTTCTTC.

This chain connects TRBV2 to TRBJ2-1, with D tentatively TRBD2 (5 bases). Germline assignment: CDR1 SNHLY and CDR2 FYNNEI. V was cut by 8 bases and J by 3 bases, with 11 bases left in between. The CDR3 has 13 residues. The CDR3 nucleotides read TGTGCCAGCCGCGGGCTATTCTACAATGAGCAGTTCTTC. This codes for CASRGLFYNEQFF.

The genes are TRBV6-1 and TRBJ1-4; 7 bases line up with TRBD1. Germline loops: CDR1 MNHNS, CDR2 SASEGT. The J segment lost 8 bases and the V segment lost 1 base, leaving 4 bases of the junction unmatched. CDR3 size: 14 residues. CDR3 sequence: CASSEEGRGEKLFF. In DNA form, the CDR3 reads TGTGCCAGCAGTGAAGAGGGCAGGGGGGAAAAACTGTTTTTT.

The chain has TRBV28 and TRBJ1-5; 8 positions match TRBD1. CDR3 size: 16 residues. Losses at the gene ends were 5 bases for V and 1 base for J; bases not matched to a gene: 7. Looked up from germline, CDR1 is MDHEN and CDR2 is SYDVKM. CDR3 DNA: TGTGCCAGCAGTACCGGGACAGGAGGGAGCAATCAGCCCCAGCATTTT. Translated: CASSTGTGGSNQPQHF.

This chain uses TRBV7-3 with TRBJ1-2; unclear D gene. The CDR3 totals 12 residues. Trimming cost V 4 bases and J 8 bases, with 11 bases left between them. The germline V gene encodes CDR1 SGHTA and CDR2 FQGTGA. CDR3 sequence: CASSYRTGGYTF. The CDR3 coding sequence is TGTGCCAGCAGCTACCGGACCGGAGGCTACACCTTC. The whole variable domain, remainder taken from reference TRBV7-3 and TRBJ1-2, is GAGVSQTPSNKVTEKGKYVELRCDPISGHTALYWYRQSLGQGPEFLIYFQGTGAADDSGLPNDRFFAVRPEGSVSTLKIQRTERGDSAVYLCASSYRTGGYTFGSGTRLTVV.

The chain has TRBV5-4 and TRBJ2-5; D assignment may be TRBD1 or TRBD2 (5 bases each). CDR3 length equals 15 residues. Germline lookup yields CDR1 SGHNT and CDR2 YYREEE (reference sequence). The V end was cut by 4 bases, the J end by 4 bases, with 17 bases between. CDR3 residues: CASSPRWGSGETQYF. Here the CDR3 DNA reads TGTGCCAGCAGCCCACGGTGGGGGAGTGGAGAGACCCAGTACTTC.

The genes are TRBV7-3 and TRBJ2-5; no definite D call. The CDR3 sequence is 15 residues long. The V gene lost 5 bases and the J gene lost 4 bases, with 17 bases spanning the gap. Germline loops: CDR1 SGHTA, CDR2 FQGTGA. The CDR3 DNA reads TGTGCCAGCAGCCCCCTACCCGGCGAGGTAGAGACCCAGTACTTC. Amino acids: CASSPLPGEVETQYF.

The CDR3 sequence: CASSRDSEGSPLHF. DNA for the CDR3: TGTGCCAGCAGCCGTGACAGTGAAGGATCACCCCTCCACTTT. The rearrangement uses TRBV7-9 and TRBJ1-6; weak D call: TRBD1 (5 bases). The CDR3 has 14 residues. Germline V CDR1 and CDR2: SEHNR, FQNEAQ (reference sequence). Trimming pared 5 bases from V and 10 bases from J, leaving 15 bases between. The entire variable domain, with the rest obtained from reference TRBV7-9 and TRBJ1-6, is as follows: DTGVSQNPRHKITKRGQNVTFRCDPISEHNRLYWYRQTLGQGPEFLTYFQNEAQLEKSRLLSDRFSAERPKGSFSTLEIQRTEQGDSAMYLCASSRDSEGSPLHFGNGTRLTVT.

The rearrangement joins TRBV7-9 to TRBJ1-2, with no clear D. The CDR3 length is 14 residues. The germline gives CDR1 SEHNR, CDR2 FQNEAQ (reference sequence). Trimming took off 2 bases at V and 0 bases at J, with 7 bases between the two ends. CDR3 sequence reads: CASSLSGANYGYTF. DNA of the CDR3: TGTGCCAGCAGCTTATCGGGCGCTAACTATGGCTACACCTTC.

In the case of this clone: A junction boundary mismatches the germline segment, possibly from a read error. V usage is TRBV6-5 and J usage is TRBJ1-5; 7 nucleotides agree with TRBD1. Germline assignment: CDR1 MNHEY and CDR2 SVGAGI. The CDR3 is made up of 15 amino acids. The CDR3 sequence: CASSKTGAGNQSQHF. The CDR3 bases are TGTGCCAGCAGTAAAACAGGGGCGGGCAATCAGTCCCAGCATTTT.

This clone was recorded once. The genes are TRBV18 and TRBJ2-3; TRBD1 aligns across 9 bases. Germline-derived CDR1 and CDR2 are KGHSH and LQKENI. V lost 3 bases, J lost 5 bases, and 0 bases stayed unmatched. The CDR3 extends over 13 amino acids. This CDR3 reads CASSPGQGDTQYF. The CDR3 nucleotides read TGTGCCAGCTCACCGGGACAGGGAGATACGCAGTATTTT.

This clone has more than one count but fewer than ten. The chain links TRBV19 to TRBJ1-5; 7 nucleotides agree with TRBD1. Unmatched junction bases numbered 5, after V lost 8 bases and J lost 1 base. This CDR3 contains 14 residues. The germline CDR1 and CDR2 sequences are LNHDA and SQIVND (reference sequence). DNA for the CDR3: TGTGCCAGTCACAGGGGCGGGAGCAATCAGCCCCAGCATTTT. Its translation is CASHRGGSNQPQHF.

This chain joins TRBV6-1 and TRBJ1-4, with D possibly matching TRBD1 (6 bases). V gave up 0 bases and J gave up 7 bases, with 15 bases separating them. The CDR3 loop spans 16 amino acids. Germline values: CDR1 MNHNS, CDR2 SASEGT. In DNA, the CDR3 is TGTGCCAGCAGTGAAGCGGCGGGGGCGCTTGGTGAAAAACTGTTTTTT. Its protein product is CASSEAAGALGEKLFF.

The chain combines TRBV14 with TRBJ2-3; TRBD2 matches 12 bases. The junction had 8 bases not matched to a gene; V was cut back by 5 bases and J by 5 bases. The CDR3 runs to 16 residues. Germline V gene sequence: CDR1 SGHDN, CDR2 FVKESK. The CDR3 sequence: CASSGLAGGQRDTQYF. CDR3 DNA sequence: TGTGCCAGCAGCGGGCTAGCGGGGGGGCAAAGAGATACGCAGTATTTT.

This chain joins TRBV7-8 and TRBJ1-1; D remains unclear. V was shortened by 2 bases and J by 0 bases, with 10 bases between the two germline ends. The germline V gene encodes CDR1 SGHVS and CDR2 FQNEAQ. CDR3 length: 15 residues. This chain's CDR3 is CASSLSVQMNTEAFF. The CDR3 region has the DNA TGTGCCAGCAGCTTATCGGTGCAGATGAACACTGAAGCTTTCTTT.

This sequence joins TRBV6-1 and TRBJ2-7; maybe TRBD1 (6 bases). V shed 6 bases and J shed 3 bases, with 12 bases lying between them. The CDR3 spans 13 residues. CDR1 and CDR2 (germline): MNHNS, SASEGT. The CDR3 bases are TGTGCCAGCAGAGCGGACAGTTTCTACGAGCAGTACTTC. It specifies CASRADSFYEQYF.

The chain combines TRBV10-3 with TRBJ1-2; 10 bases are shared with TRBD1. Germline-derived CDR1 and CDR2 are ENHRY and SYGVKD. This CDR3 has 14 residues. With 5 bases clipped from V and 8 bases from J, the junction kept 8 bases outside the gene matches. The CDR3 spells CAISSGQGSPGYTF. The CDR3, as DNA: TGTGCCATCAGTTCGGGACAGGGGTCGCCCGGCTACACCTTC.

This clone was observed once. V is TRBV19 and J is TRBJ1-5; weak D call: TRBD1 (5 bases). The length of the CDR3 is 15 residues. The germline V gene encodes CDR1 LNHDA and CDR2 SQIVND (reference sequence). V was shortened by 1 base and J by 5 bases, with 12 bases between the two germline ends. The CDR3 DNA reads as TGTGCCAGTAGTATAGGCGTGGGGCTCGATCAGCCCCAGCATTTT. The encoded protein is CASSIGVGLDQPQHF.

This clone was observed a single time. The rearrangement joins TRBV7-2 to TRBJ1-6, with D maybe TRBD1 (5 bases). The CDR3 runs to 14 residues. Germline V gene lookup returns CDR1 SGHTA and CDR2 FQGNSA. Trimming stripped 0 bases from V and 10 bases from J, with 10 bases between. The CDR3 spells CASSLARGPSPLHF. In DNA, the CDR3 is TGTGCCAGCAGCTTAGCGAGGGGACCATCACCCCTCCACTTT.

This clone was recorded a few times. The chain uses TRBV9 and TRBJ2-6, with D perhaps matching TRBD1 (6 bases). Germline V gene lookup returns CDR1 SGDLS and CDR2 YYNGEE. V gave up 1 base and J gave up 2 bases, with 19 bases separating them. The length of the CDR3 is 19 residues. The CDR3 is CASSVSITGKGPGANVLTF. CDR3 DNA: TGTGCCAGCAGCGTATCGATTACAGGGAAAGGACCTGGGGCCAACGTCCTGACTTTC.